This note documents a single TCR beta chain sequence. The CDR3 has 15 amino acids. Germline values: CDR1 SGHNT, CDR2 YENEEA. With V trimmed by 1 base and J by 2 bases, 3 bases remained unmatched. These data belong to a study of blood T cell repertoires in COVID-19. Study summary: From the United States, Italy and Spain came samples of acute and convalescent COVID-19.

Original methodology: Amplification from reference gene primers served as the basis for estimated nucleated cell counts. Sequenced by immunoSEQ multiplex PCR; TCRdb stores in-frame clones only, minus some. V, J and clone size are those of that table, while D and trimming were read from the DNA. Of about 200,000 clones listed, approximately 88% were seen once; the top ten hold around 6.5%. The chain employs TRBV11-3 and TRBJ2-3, with 7 bases identical to TRBD1. The sequencing input was peripheral blood. This clonotype was obtained from a man aged 60-69 years who had recovered from COVID-19. Here the CDR3 DNA reads TGTGCCAGCAGCTTAGCCGGGACAGTCACAGATACGCAGTATTTT. It encodes CASSLAGTVTDTQYF.